The present TCR beta chain was sequenced within a study of cytomegalovirus exposure and HLA in healthy donors. Study in general: Earlier, 150 million to 200 million T cells were analyzed, and 90 million to 140 million unique TCR beta sequences were found among them. Findings and caveats of the study: More clonal expansion characterized HLA-associated TCR beta chains than equally common others in a later analysis.

As regards this clone: Its target is unknown.

The PCR contained 60 Vbeta and 13 Jbeta primers. Authors' methods: Some 11 million shared chains were among the roughly 78 million unique TCR beta chains that a later analysis counted. Sequencing used immunoSEQ multiplex PCR; TCRdb keeps in-frame clones, though not all of them. V and J calls and clone size are copied from that table; D and trimming were computed from the DNA. Its listing shows under 200,000 clones. Germline values: CDR1 GTSNPN, CDR2 SVGIG (reference sequence). Trimming pared 5 bases from V and 12 bases from J, leaving 19 bases between. The CDR3 is made up of 12 amino acids. Sequences were obtained from PBMCs. The chain links TRBV30 to TRBJ1-2; D is ambiguous. The clonotype originates from a man aged 25 to 45 in good health and CMV-seronegative. This CDR3 reads CAWGLGFRGHTF. CDR3 nucleotides: TGTGCCTGGGGCTTGGGTTTTCGAGGCCACACCTTC. The complete variable domain, with remaining parts taken from reference TRBV30 and TRBJ1-2, reads SQTIHQWPATLVQPVGSPLSLECTVEGTSNPNLYWYRQAAGRGLQLLFYSVGIGQISSEVPQNLSASRPQDRQFILSSKKLLLSDSGFYLCAWGLGFRGHTFGSGTRLTVV.